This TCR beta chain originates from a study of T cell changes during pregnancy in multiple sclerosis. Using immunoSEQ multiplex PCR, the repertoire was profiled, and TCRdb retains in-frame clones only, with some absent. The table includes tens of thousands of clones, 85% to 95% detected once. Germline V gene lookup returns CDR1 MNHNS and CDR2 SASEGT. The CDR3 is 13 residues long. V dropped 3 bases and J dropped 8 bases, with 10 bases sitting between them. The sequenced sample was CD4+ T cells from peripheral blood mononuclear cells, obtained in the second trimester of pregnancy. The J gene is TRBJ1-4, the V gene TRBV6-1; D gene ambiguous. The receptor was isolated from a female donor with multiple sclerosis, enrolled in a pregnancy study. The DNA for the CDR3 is TGTGCCAGCAGTGATCTAGGAAGGGAAAAACTGTTTTTT. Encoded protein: CASSDLGREKLFF.